The present T cell receptor (beta chain) was sequenced within a study of lymphopenia after photon versus proton radiotherapy. V was clipped by 2 bases and J by 4 bases, with 5 bases between them. The germline V gene has CDR1 MNHEY and CDR2 SMNVEV (reference sequence). The CDR3 extends over 13 amino acids. The repertoire was sequenced with immunoSEQ multiplex PCR; TCRdb's copy has only in-frame clones and lacks some. The sample contains about 40,000 clones, roughly 86% of which appear only once. The V gene is TRBV27, the J gene TRBJ2-2; D unresolved. The sample was peripheral blood, taken from a patient treated with proton-based radiotherapy. This TCR derives from a woman between 65 and 79 years old with pancreatic cancer. Some clones in this sample may be carry-over from other donors' samples. CDR3 in DNA: TGTGCCAGCAGTTTAAGTCCCACCGGGGAGCTGTTTTTT. It yields the protein CASSLSPTGELFF.